This T cell receptor beta chain was profiled in a study of blood T cells in healthy people across ages. This clonotype has at least ten counts. Deletions cut 2 bases from V and 5 bases from J, with 2 bases between. The germline CDR1 and CDR2 sequences are SGHNT and YENEEA. The CDR3 covers 11 residues. Using a J-beta primer mix together with a sample-barcoded 5' primer, a second PCR was run for roughly 7 to 11 cycles. Using its own MiXCR run on the 5' RACE reads, TCRdb lists one record per CDR3 protein. The sample holds 760,000 or so distinct CDR3 sequences, more than 20% seen once. These data were also filed under a second study, of T cells of mothers and their children.

The chain employs TRBV11-3 and TRBJ2-3, with no clear D. The sequence came from a boy younger than 18 in good health. The specimen was blood. The CDR3 nucleotides are TGTGCCAGCAGCTTAAAAGATACGCAGTATTTT. Translating gives CASSLKDTQYF.